A single sample gave rise to the 16 T cell receptor beta chains below, sequenced in a study of blood T cell repertoires in COVID-19. Clones were sequenced by immunoSEQ multiplex PCR, and TCRdb holds only the in-frame ones, with some missing. The profile shows approximately 300,000 clones, approximately 84% of them singletons. The specimen was PBMCs or T cells enriched from blood (not recorded which). The receptors derive from a man aged 25-45 years who had recovered from COVID-19.

This rearrangement joins TRBV4-1 to TRBJ2-1; D not certain. Germline-derived CDR1 and CDR2 are MGHRA and YSYEKL. Trimming stripped 0 bases from V and 9 bases from J, with 6 bases between. The CDR3 has 12 residues. In nucleotides, the CDR3 is TGCGCCAGCAGCCAAGATCGTCGTGAGCAGTTCTTC. This codes for CASSQDRREQFF.

The rearrangement uses TRBV10-1 and TRBJ2-7; 9 nucleotides line up with TRBD2. From germline, CDR1 is WNHNN and CDR2 SYGVQD (reference sequence). Trimming took 2 bases from V and 3 from J; bases not matched to a gene: 5. The CDR3 is made up of 15 amino acids. The CDR3 DNA is TGCGCCAGCAGTGAGGAGGGGACTAGCTTCTACGAGCAGTACTTC. Protein product: CASSEEGTSFYEQYF.

CDR3 loop: CASSPYRGQETQYF. CDR3 nucleotide sequence: TGTGCCAGCAGCCCTTACAGGGGGCAAGAGACCCAGTACTTC. The V call is TRBV7-8, the J call TRBJ2-5, with 8 bases that match TRBD1. The CDR3 length is 14 residues. V dropped 5 bases and J dropped 2; count of bases not matched to a gene: 4. The germline V gene has CDR1 SGHVS and CDR2 FQNEAQ.

This chain links TRBV7-2 with TRBJ2-1, with D perhaps matching TRBD1 (6 bases). V lost 3 bases, J lost 6 bases, and 9 bases lay in between. Germline V lookup: CDR1 SGHTA, CDR2 FQGNSA. The CDR3 spans 13 residues. The CDR3 sequence is CASSLLGANEQFF. The CDR3 coding sequence is TGTGCCAGCAGCTTGTTGGGGGCCAATGAGCAGTTCTTC.

This clone has just a few counts. The CDR3 loop is CASSGQGKGYGYTF. CDR3 DNA: TGCGCCAGCAGCGGACAGGGGAAGGGTTATGGCTACACCTTC. The chain combines TRBV5-1 with TRBJ1-2; 9 nucleotides line up with TRBD1. Unmatched junction bases numbered 6, after V lost 4 bases and J lost 5 bases. The CDR3 is 14 amino acids. Germline values: CDR1 SGHRS, CDR2 YFSETQ.

The count of this clone is one. V is TRBV28 and J is TRBJ2-2; TRBD1 matches 7 bases. There are 15 residues in the CDR3. Trimming at V came to 3 bases and at J to 5 bases, leaving 6 bases not matched to a gene. The germline V gene has CDR1 MDHEN and CDR2 SYDVKM. The CDR3 nucleotides are TGTGCCAGCAGTTTGCTCTCGACAGGGACCGGGGAGCTGTTTTTT. Its translation: CASSLLSTGTGELFF.

V and J are TRBV30 and TRBJ1-1, with TRBD1 as a possible D gene (6 bases). Germline assignment: CDR1 GTSNPN and CDR2 SVGIG (reference sequence). There are 14 residues in the CDR3. Trimming stripped 4 bases from V and 1 base from J, with 13 bases between. CDR3 loop: CAWIPGHWNTEAFF. CDR3 sequence (DNA): TGTGCCTGGATTCCGGGACACTGGAACACTGAAGCTTTCTTT.

The rearrangement uses TRBV6-1 and TRBJ2-6; 11 nucleotides line up with TRBD1. CDR1 MNHNS and CDR2 SASEGT come from the germline V gene. CDR3 length equals 17 residues. J lost 1 base, V lost 2 bases, and 1 base had no gene match. CDR3 region: CASSERDRGSGANVLTF. DNA of the CDR3: TGTGCCAGCAGTGAAAGGGACAGGGGGTCTGGGGCCAACGTCCTGACTTTC.

This chain links TRBV5-1 with TRBJ2-5; 16 bases match TRBD2. The CDR3 runs 17 residues. From germline, CDR1 is SGHRS and CDR2 YFSETQ. V gave up 4 bases and J gave up 4 bases; unmatched junction bases: 7. The DNA for the CDR3 is TGCGCCAGCAGCCGCGGGACTAGCGGGGGGGCCGGAGAGACCCAGTACTTC. It codes for CASSRGTSGGAGETQYF.

This chain links TRBV6-4 with TRBJ1-2; TRBD1 matches at 8 bases. This CDR3 has 14 amino acids. The V segment lost 6 bases and the J segment 0 bases; nucleotides outside the gene matches: 3. Looked up from germline, CDR1 is MRHNA and CDR2 is SNTAGT. Here the CDR3 DNA reads TGTGCCAGCAGGCCGACAGGGGCTAACTATGGCTACACCTTC. Its protein is CASRPTGANYGYTF.

V usage is TRBV3-1 (or the pseudogene TRBV3-2) and J usage is TRBJ1-1; perhaps TRBD1 as D (5 bases). CDR1 and CDR2 (germline): LGHDT, YNNKEL (reference sequence). V lost 1 base and J 4 bases, leaving 16 bases between the germline ends. The CDR3 totals 16 residues. As DNA, the CDR3 is TGTGCCAGCAGCCAAGGTTATTCAGGGAGGGGCACTGAAGCTTTCTTT. Translated: CASSQGYSGRGTEAFF.

The chain couples TRBV11-2 to TRBJ1-6; tentative D call: TRBD1 (5 bases). From germline, CDR1 is SGHAT and CDR2 FQNNGV. The CDR3 length is 17 residues. Trimming took 4 bases from V and 2 from J, leaving 15 bases between them. This CDR3 is CASSSTRQTTYNSPLHF. For the CDR3, the DNA is TGTGCCAGCAGCTCAACAAGACAGACAACCTATAATTCACCCCTCCACTTT.

The genes are TRBV9 and TRBJ2-2, with a tentative D call TRBD1 (5 bases). Per the germline V gene, CDR1 is SGDLS and CDR2 is YYNGEE. The CDR3 has 16 residues. V lost 4 bases to trimming and J lost 1 base, with 14 bases between them. The CDR3 reads CASSRRSRVNTGELFF. DNA of the CDR3: TGTGCCAGCAGCAGAAGGTCCAGGGTGAACACCGGGGAGCTGTTTTTT.

This chain links TRBV2 with TRBJ2-7; 7 bases align to TRBD2. CDR3 length: 14 amino acids. The trim removed 8 bases at V and 6 bases at J, leaving 13 bases unmatched. The germline V gene has CDR1 SNHLY and CDR2 FYNNEI. CDR3 sequence: CASLKASGSGEQYF. The CDR3 DNA reads TGTGCCAGCCTCAAGGCTAGCGGTTCCGGCGAGCAGTACTTC.

The V call is TRBV5-6, the J call TRBJ2-1, with TRBD2 identical over 9 bases. Germline assignment: CDR1 SGHDT and CDR2 YYEEEE. The CDR3 length is 15 residues. V dropped 1 base and J dropped 11; count of bases not matched to a gene: 10. CDR3 region: CASSLSIVGTSKQFF. CDR3 bases: TGTGCCAGCAGCTTGAGTATCGTAGGGACTAGCAAGCAGTTCTTC.

V usage is TRBV7-2 and J usage is TRBJ1-5; TRBD1 matches at 8 bases. J lost 4 bases, V lost 3 bases, and 5 bases had no gene match. Germline lookup yields CDR1 SGHTA and CDR2 FQGNSA. CDR3 size: 15 residues. DNA for the CDR3: TGTGCCAGCAGCTTGAACAGGGGGATTAATCAGCCCCAGCATTTT. Amino acids: CASSLNRGINQPQHF.